The next 24 T cell receptor beta chains were all read from a single sample in a study of early T cells in non-severe SARS-CoV-2 infection. MiXCR, applied by TCRdb to the 5' RACE reads, yields one record per CDR3 protein. The sample records tens of thousands of distinct CDR3 sequences, under 15% being singletons. The sequenced sample was whole blood. The source is an adult who was a healthcare worker with PCR-confirmed SARS-CoV-2 infection or an uninfected control (not recorded which).

The CDR3 nucleotides read TGCAGTGCTCCCCCGAGGGGATCCTACAATGAGCAGTTCTTC. Its translation is CSAPPRGSYNEQFF. V usage is TRBV20-1 and J usage is TRBJ2-1; D possibly uses TRBD1 or TRBD2 (5 bases each). Germline loops: CDR1 DFQATT, CDR2 SNEGSKA (reference sequence). V lost 5 bases and J lost 1, with 12 bases in between. The CDR3 loop spans 14 amino acids.

This clonotype was detected many times. The chain links TRBV18 to TRBJ1-2; no clear D. Germline V gene lookup returns CDR1 KGHSH and CDR2 LQKENI. This CDR3 is 14 amino acids long. V was cut by 3 bases and J by 4 bases, with 12 bases left in between. The CDR3 here is CASSPNSQPYGYTF. CDR3 coding DNA: TGTGCCAGCTCACCTAACAGCCAACCCTATGGCTACACCTTC.

Many counts were recorded for this clonotype. V and J are TRBV27 and TRBJ1-1; 8 bases are a match to TRBD1. Trimming cost V 8 bases and J 3 bases; bases outside gene matches: 11. This CDR3 contains 15 residues. The germline V gene encodes CDR1 MNHEY and CDR2 SMNVEV (reference sequence). CDR3 residues: CASRAPTGGYTEAFF. DNA of the CDR3: TGTGCCAGCCGTGCCCCCACAGGGGGATACACTGAAGCTTTCTTT.

The sample holds many counts of this clonotype. This chain links TRBV7-2 with TRBJ1-4; D unresolved. From germline, CDR1 is SGHTA and CDR2 FQGNSA. The germline V and J ends were trimmed by 1 base and 1 base, with 7 bases remaining between them. The CDR3 loop spans 15 amino acids. For the CDR3, the DNA is TGTGCCAGCAGCTTAGTAGTGGGAACTAATGAAAAACTGTTTTTT. Encoded protein: CASSLVVGTNEKLFF.

This clonotype came up a few times. The rearrangement links TRBV23-1 to TRBJ2-1; tentatively, D is TRBD1 (5 bases). TRBV23-1 belongs to the ORF category, with a function that is uncertain. The CDR3 runs to 12 residues. V dropped 5 bases and J dropped 12 bases, with 14 bases sitting between them. CDR3 bases: TGCGCCAGCAGTTTCAGGGTACGGATGCAGTTCTTC. Amino acid sequence: CASSFRVRMQFF.

This clonotype was detected only a few times. V is TRBV7-9 and J is TRBJ2-3, with D possibly TRBD1 on 6 matching bases. Trimming took 5 bases from V and 5 from J, leaving 14 bases between them. CDR3 length: 14 amino acids. Germline CDR1 reads SEHNR; CDR2 reads FQNEAQ (reference sequence). The CDR3 DNA sequence: TGTGCCAGCAGCGATTTACAGGGAGTAGATACGCAGTATTTT. It is translated as CASSDLQGVDTQYF.

This clonotype was seen ten or more times. The J gene is TRBJ2-1, the V gene TRBV19; no definite D call. Germline V CDR1 and CDR2: LNHDA, SQIVND (reference sequence). V gave up 3 bases and J gave up 0 bases, with 9 bases separating them. CDR3 length: 15 residues. DNA of the CDR3: TGTGCCAGTAGTATTCCCCCTCACTCCTACAATGAGCAGTTCTTC. Translating gives CASSIPPHSYNEQFF. Complete variable domain (other parts from reference TRBV19 and TRBJ2-1): DGGITQSPKYLFRKEGQNVTLSCEQNLNHDAMYWYRQDPGQGLRLIYYSQIVNDFQKGDIAEGYSVSREKKESFPLTVTSAQKNPTAFYLCASSIPPHSYNEQFFGPGTRLTVL.

This chain connects TRBV5-4 to TRBJ2-7; maybe TRBD2 (6 bases). The CDR3 sequence is 13 residues long. Trimming cost V 0 bases and J 6 bases, with 10 bases left between them. Per germline, CDR1 SGHNT and CDR2 YYREEE (reference sequence). The CDR3 DNA is TGTGCCAGCAGCTTGGGGGGAGGCACCGAGCAGTACTTC. It is translated as CASSLGGGTEQYF.

The genes are TRBV6-4 and TRBJ1-1; perhaps TRBD1 as D (5 bases). Germline-derived CDR1 and CDR2 are MRHNA and SNTAGT. The CDR3 length is 14 residues. Trimming stripped 4 bases from V and 7 bases from J, with 16 bases between. As DNA, the CDR3 is TGTGCCAGCAGTGTGTCTCGGGGGTCGTATGAAGCTTTCTTT. This sequence encodes CASSVSRGSYEAFF.

In its sample, this clonotype was seen a few times. The J gene is TRBJ2-1, the V gene TRBV10-2; 8 nucleotides match TRBD1. V lost 4 bases to trimming and J lost 4 bases; unmatched junction nucleotides: 21. Germline CDR1 reads WSHSY; CDR2 reads SAAADI. This CDR3 has 20 amino acids. CDR3 in amino acids: CASSATGVNPTLLFYNEQFF. The CDR3 bases are TGCGCCAGCAGTGCGACAGGGGTCAACCCTACACTCCTTTTTTACAATGAGCAGTTCTTC.

The V gene is TRBV6-2 or TRBV6-3, the J gene TRBJ1-1; tentatively, D is TRBD1 (5 bases). CDR3 length equals 11 residues. V dropped 4 bases and J dropped 13 bases, with 13 bases sitting between them. Germline CDR1 is MNHEY and CDR2 is SVGEGT. DNA of the CDR3: TGTGCCAGCAGTTCCGCGGGACGGGTTTTCTTT. Translation: CASSSAGRVFF.

At least ten counts were recorded for this clonotype. The chain couples TRBV20-1 to TRBJ2-7, with D possibly matching TRBD2 (6 bases). Trimming removed 5 bases from V and 5 bases from J, with 16 bases in between. From germline, CDR1 is DFQATT and CDR2 SNEGSKA (reference sequence). The CDR3 covers 13 residues. DNA for the CDR3: TGCAGTGCTGGACAAGGCCGGAGGGACGAGCAGTACTTC. It codes for CSAGQGRRDEQYF.

This clonotype has a count of ten or more. This rearrangement joins TRBV28 to TRBJ2-3; perhaps D is TRBD1 or TRBD2 (5 bases each). Germline CDR1 and CDR2: MDHEN and SYDVKM. The CDR3 runs to 16 residues. V was pared by 7 bases and J by 0 bases, with 17 bases between. The CDR3 DNA follows: TGTGCCAGCACCCCGCTCCTAGGGGACAGCACAGATACGCAGTATTTT. This codes for CASTPLLGDSTDTQYF.

The rearrangement links TRBV18 to TRBJ1-6; D ambiguous. Between the trimmed V and J ends, which lost 1 base and 9 bases, there was a span of 4 bases. CDR3 size: 12 residues. Germline V gene sequence: CDR1 KGHSH, CDR2 LQKENI. CDR3 region: CASSPQGSPLHF. The CDR3 DNA is TGTGCCAGCTCACCACAGGGTTCACCCCTCCACTTT.

This clonotype came up once. With a much larger clone just one base away, this may be a read error. The V gene is TRBV5-1, the J gene TRBJ1-5, with 7 positions matching TRBD1. CDR1 SGHRS and CDR2 YFSETQ come from the germline V gene. This CDR3 has 13 residues. Here the CDR3 reads CSSSRDSYQPQHF. The CDR3, as DNA: TGCTCCAGCAGCAGGGACAGCTATCAGCCCCAGCATTTT.

There are a few counts of this clonotype. The genes are TRBV6-6 and TRBJ1-1; D not resolved. Trimming took 6 bases from V and 3 from J, leaving 14 bases between them. Germline V lookup: CDR1 MNHNY, CDR2 SVGAGI (reference sequence). The CDR3 loop spans 14 amino acids. The CDR3 DNA sequence: TGTGCCAGCAGCCCGGGAGCAGACTACACTGAAGCTTTCTTT. It is translated as CASSPGADYTEAFF.

The chain employs TRBV7-3 and TRBJ2-2; D is undetermined. CDR3 length: 14 residues. Germline CDR1 and CDR2: SGHTA and FQGTGA. V shed 5 bases and J shed 2 bases, with 9 bases lying between them. Written as DNA, the CDR3 is TGTGCCAGCAGCCCGGACGGTAACACCGGGGAGCTGTTTTTT. Translated: CASSPDGNTGELFF. Using reference TRBV7-3 and TRBJ2-2 for the parts outside the CDR3, the full variable domain is GAGVSQTPSNKVTEKGKYVELRCDPISGHTALYWYRQSLGQGPEFLIYFQGTGAADDSGLPNDRFFAVRPEGSVSTLKIQRTERGDSAVYLCASSPDGNTGELFFGEGSRLTVL.

The rearrangement joins TRBV18 to TRBJ2-1, with D maybe TRBD2 (5 bases). Germline V gene lookup returns CDR1 KGHSH and CDR2 LQKENI. The CDR3 sequence is 13 residues long. V was shortened by 0 bases and J by 10 bases, with 10 bases between the two germline ends. The chain's CDR3 is CASSPPAGYEQFF. DNA for the CDR3: TGTGCCAGCTCACCACCGGCGGGTTACGAGCAGTTCTTC.

This rearrangement joins TRBV11-2 to TRBJ2-1, with D unclear. CDR1 and CDR2 (germline): SGHAT, FQNNGV. The CDR3 runs to 14 residues. The V end lost 5 bases, the J end lost 4 bases, and 12 bases lay between the germline ends. CDR3 region: CASSPDSSYNEQFF. DNA for the CDR3: TGTGCCAGCAGCCCTGACTCTTCTTACAATGAGCAGTTCTTC. The full variable domain, with the rest looked up from reference TRBV11-2 and TRBJ2-1, is EAGVAQSPRYKIIEKRQSVAFWCNPISGHATLYWYQQILGQGPKLLIQFQNNGVVDDSQLPKDRFSAERLKGVDSTLKIQPAKLEDSAVYLCASSPDSSYNEQFFGPGTRLTVL.

In its sample, this clonotype was seen many times. Written as DNA, the CDR3 is TGTGCCAGCAGCTTACGCGGGCCCACAGATACGCAGTATTTT. It codes for CASSLRGPTDTQYF. This chain uses TRBV5-4 with TRBJ2-3; D might be TRBD2 (5 bases). CDR1 and CDR2 (germline): SGHNT, YYREEE (reference sequence). The CDR3 covers 14 residues. V lost 2 bases and J 2 bases, leaving 9 bases between the germline ends.

J is TRBJ1-2 and V is TRBV5-1; D is undetermined. The germline V gene encodes CDR1 SGHRS and CDR2 YFSETQ. V lost 1 base and J 3 bases, leaving 10 bases between the germline ends. The CDR3 runs to 14 residues. The CDR3 bases are TGCGCCAGCAGCTTGCCCCCAGACGACTATGGCTACACCTTC. Amino acid sequence: CASSLPPDDYGYTF.

The V gene is TRBV20-1, the J gene TRBJ1-3; 8 bases are a match to TRBD1. The CDR3 sequence is 13 residues long. CDR1 DFQATT and CDR2 SNEGSKA come from the germline V gene (reference sequence). V lost 5 bases, J lost 4 bases, and 4 bases stayed unmatched. CDR3 in DNA: TGCAGTGCTTCCAGGGGGCCGGGAAACACCATATATTTT. This encodes CSASRGPGNTIYF.

This clonotype was observed a few times. The chain recombines TRBV7-2 with TRBJ2-1; 8 positions match TRBD1. The CDR3 is made up of 16 amino acids. V trimming: 5 bases; J trimming: 4 bases; junction bases outside the gene matches: 10. Per the germline V gene, CDR1 is SGHTA and CDR2 is FQGNSA. In DNA form, the CDR3 reads TGTGCCAGCAGCCCGGATTCGGGACAGGTATACAATGAGCAGTTCTTC. It codes for CASSPDSGQVYNEQFF.

This clonotype has a handful of counts. The chain recombines TRBV6-2 or TRBV6-3 with TRBJ2-2; D is uncertain. The CDR3 covers 15 residues. Per the germline V gene, CDR1 is MNHEY and CDR2 is SVGEGT. V was shortened by 5 bases and J by 1 base, with 11 bases between the two germline ends. This CDR3 reads CASSPLEGNTGELFF. In nucleotides, the CDR3 is TGTGCCAGCAGTCCGCTAGAAGGGAACACCGGGGAGCTGTTTTTT.